This T cell receptor (beta chain) stems from a study of cytomegalovirus exposure and HLA in healthy donors. Amplification used 60 Vbeta primers and 13 Jbeta primers. Method: immunoSEQ multiplex PCR; TCRdb's copy keeps in-frame clones and lacks some. The sample lists about 91,000 clones, roughly 86% occurring once. Germline loops: CDR1 SGHRS, CDR2 YFSETQ. V was clipped by 2 bases and J by 5 bases, with 16 bases between them. The CDR3 is 15 residues long. The sequence came from a man aged 30-40 years in good health and CMV-seropositive. Source material: PBMCs. The chain employs TRBV5-1 and TRBJ1-1, with a possible D match to TRBD1 (6 bases). CDR3 residues: CASSLAGATGTEAFF. The CDR3 coding sequence is TGCGCCAGCAGCTTAGCAGGGGCCACGGGGACTGAAGCTTTCTTT.